The 20 T cell receptor beta chains listed next were all sequenced from one sample in a study of blood T cell repertoires in COVID-19. Sequencing used immunoSEQ multiplex PCR; TCRdb keeps in-frame clones, though not all of them. The sample holds under 300,000 clones; approximately 87% are singletons and the top ten take 5.5% to 8%. Sequencing was done on a sample of peripheral blood. These TCRs come from a man in his sixties with acute or convalescent COVID-19.

The chain is built from TRBV11-2 and TRBJ2-5; 10 nucleotides line up with TRBD2. CDR3 size: 15 residues. CDR1 is SGHAT and CDR2 is FQNNGV in the germline V gene. J lost 5 bases, V lost 2 bases, and 5 bases had no gene match. CDR3 sequence reads: CASSLQPSGSETQYF. CDR3 nucleotides: TGTGCCAGCAGCTTACAACCTAGCGGGAGTGAGACCCAGTACTTC.

The V call is TRBV4-3, the J call TRBJ2-1; a possible D gene is TRBD1 (5 bases). The germline V gene encodes CDR1 LGHNA and CDR2 YSLEER. Trimming took 3 bases from V and 9 from J, leaving 15 bases between them. This CDR3 is 14 amino acids long. CDR3 region: CASSQRHQQGEQFF. The DNA for the CDR3 is TGCGCCAGCAGCCAGAGGCACCAGCAGGGTGAGCAGTTCTTC.

V is TRBV4-1 and J is TRBJ2-1; 10 nucleotides align to TRBD2. This CDR3 spans 17 amino acids. Germline V CDR1 and CDR2: MGHRA, YSYEKL. V shed 4 bases and J 4 bases; nucleotides not matched to a gene: 10. CDR3 amino acids: CASSPTTPSGSYNEQFF. The CDR3 region has the DNA TGCGCCAGCAGCCCGACAACCCCTAGCGGGAGTTACAATGAGCAGTTCTTC.

This chain connects TRBV28 to TRBJ1-5, with D perhaps TRBD1 (6 bases). The CDR3 consists of 16 residues. Germline V gene lookup returns CDR1 MDHEN and CDR2 SYDVKM. V lost 3 bases to trimming and J lost 6 bases, with 18 bases between them. CDR3 in DNA: TGTGCCAGCAGTTTGTTAGGGGGGGCGCGCGGTCAGCCCCAGCATTTT. Protein: CASSLLGGARGQPQHF. Using reference TRBV28 and TRBJ1-5 for the parts outside the CDR3, the full variable domain is DVKVTQSSRYLVKRTGEKVFLECVQDMDHENMFWYRQDPGLGLRLIYFSYDVKMKEKGDIPEGYSVSREKKERFSLILESASTNQTSMYLCASSLLGGARGQPQHFGDGTRLSIL.

This sequence joins TRBV6-6 and TRBJ1-4; possibly TRBD1 for D (5 bases). The germline V and J ends were trimmed by 8 bases and 3 bases, with 13 bases remaining between them. Germline V gene lookup returns CDR1 MNHNY and CDR2 SVGAGI (reference sequence). The CDR3 sequence is 14 residues long. The CDR3 region is CASGQGRANEKLFF. The CDR3 nucleotides are TGTGCCAGCGGGCAGGGTCGGGCTAATGAAAAACTGTTTTTT.

V usage is TRBV27 and J usage is TRBJ2-3; 9 bases are shared with TRBD2. V shed 4 bases, J shed 6 bases, and the junction held 11 bases outside the gene matches. The CDR3 contains 16 residues. Germline values: CDR1 MNHEY, CDR2 SMNVEV (reference sequence). The CDR3 here is CASSSVSGSVDDTQYF. The CDR3 DNA is TGTGCCAGCAGTTCAGTTAGCGGGAGTGTAGATGATACGCAGTATTTT.

The chain couples TRBV7-8 to TRBJ1-3; 7 positions match TRBD1. Unmatched junction bases numbered 14, after V lost 1 base and J lost 11 bases. This CDR3 has 16 amino acids. Per germline, CDR1 SGHVS and CDR2 FQNEAQ. This CDR3 reads CASSLVTGQPVSSIYF. CDR3 in DNA: TGTGCCAGCAGCTTAGTAACGGGACAGCCCGTTTCATCCATATATTTT.

The chain links TRBV9 to TRBJ2-5; 9 bases line up with TRBD1. The V and J ends lost 0 bases and 2 bases, in that order; junction bases with no gene match: 8. Germline V gene sequence: CDR1 SGDLS, CDR2 YYNGEE. The CDR3 is made up of 17 amino acids. CDR3 DNA: TGTGCCAGCAGCGTAGGAGGGTGGGGACAGGGTCAAGAGACCCAGTACTTC. It codes for CASSVGGWGQGQETQYF.

The chain joins TRBV11-2 to TRBJ1-4, with D tentatively TRBD1 (6 bases). Germline CDR1 SGHAT, CDR2 FQNNGV. V was pared by 6 bases and J by 7 bases, with 15 bases between. CDR3 size: 14 residues. The CDR3 loop reads CASSWGLGGEKLFF. The CDR3 DNA follows: TGTGCCAGCAGTTGGGGACTAGGGGGTGAAAAACTGTTTTTT.

This chain uses TRBV6-6 with TRBJ2-7; D is perhaps TRBD2 (6 bases). This CDR3 is built from 13 residues. CDR1 MNHNY and CDR2 SVGAGI come from the germline V gene (reference sequence). Trimming removed 5 bases from V and 7 bases from J, with 15 bases in between. CDR3 coding DNA: TGTGCCAGCAGTCAGCGGACTACTATGGAGCAGTACTTC. It specifies CASSQRTTMEQYF.

The chain has TRBV6-6 and TRBJ1-1; TRBD1 is a possible D gene (5 bases). The CDR3 has 16 amino acids. Per germline, CDR1 MNHNY and CDR2 SVGAGI (reference sequence). The germline V and J ends were trimmed by 4 bases and 4 bases, with 19 bases remaining between them. The CDR3 DNA follows: TGTGCCAGCAGTTTCCGGGGGACTCCCCCGGTCACTGAAGCTTTCTTT. Translating gives CASSFRGTPPVTEAFF.

The chain couples TRBV30 to TRBJ1-2, with TRBD1 matching 7 bases. This CDR3 is 16 amino acids long. Germline CDR1 and CDR2: GTSNPN and SVGIG (reference sequence). J gave up 1 base and V 3 bases, and 11 bases lay outside the gene matches. For the CDR3, the DNA is TGTGCCTGGAGGACCGAGGGGGCCCCGTATAACTATGGCTACACCTTC. This gives the protein CAWRTEGAPYNYGYTF.

This sequence joins TRBV7-3 and TRBJ1-2; D is perhaps TRBD1 (5 bases). Germline V lookup: CDR1 SGHTA, CDR2 FQGTGA. Deletions cut 2 bases from V and 7 bases from J, with 20 bases between. CDR3 length: 16 residues. The chain's CDR3 is CASSLDRQNDMGGYTF. CDR3 DNA: TGTGCCAGCAGCTTAGATAGACAGAACGACATGGGTGGCTACACCTTC. Combining the CDR3 with reference TRBV7-3 and TRBJ1-2 gives the whole variable domain GAGVSQTPSNKVTEKGKYVELRCDPISGHTALYWYRQSLGQGPEFLIYFQGTGAADDSGLPNDRFFAVRPEGSVSTLKIQRTERGDSAVYLCASSLDRQNDMGGYTFGSGTRLTVV.

The gene calls are TRBV2 and TRBJ2-1; 14 nucleotides match TRBD2. The V and J ends lost 8 bases and 0 bases, in that order; junction bases with no gene match: 12. Germline CDR1 SNHLY, CDR2 FYNNEI. The CDR3 spans 19 residues. CDR3 loop: CASLLTIGTSGSSYNEQFF. In nucleotides, the CDR3 is TGTGCCAGCCTACTCACGATAGGGACTAGCGGGAGCTCCTACAATGAGCAGTTCTTC.

The chain couples TRBV4-3 to TRBJ1-4; D perhaps matches TRBD1 (5 bases). The germline V gene has CDR1 LGHNA and CDR2 YSLEER. V was cut by 0 bases and J by 6 bases, with 14 bases left in between. The CDR3 sequence is 16 residues long. The CDR3 region has the DNA TGCGCCAGCAGCCAAGATGGCAGGACACAGGATGAAAAACTGTTTTTT. Translation gives CASSQDGRTQDEKLFF.

The chain combines TRBV6-5 with TRBJ1-6, with D hard to call. Trimming removed 2 bases from V and 5 bases from J, with 10 bases in between. Germline lookup yields CDR1 MNHEY and CDR2 SVGAGI. The CDR3 is 15 amino acids. In nucleotides, the CDR3 is TGTGCCAGCAGTTACCAGACACCTGATAATTCACCCCTCCACTTT. This sequence encodes CASSYQTPDNSPLHF.

This rearrangement joins TRBV19 to TRBJ2-5; TRBD2 aligns across 7 bases. V was pared by 5 bases and J by 1 base, with 7 bases of the junction left unmatched. CDR3 size: 15 residues. Germline V gene sequence: CDR1 LNHDA, CDR2 SQIVND (reference sequence). CDR3 sequence reads: CASSVTGGGQETQYF. Here the CDR3 DNA reads TGTGCCAGTAGTGTGACGGGAGGCGGCCAAGAGACCCAGTACTTC.

This CDR3 is CSASSPRGRSYEQYF. The DNA for the CDR3 is TGCAGTGCTAGTTCCCCCAGGGGAAGGTCCTACGAGCAGTACTTC. The V and J genes are TRBV20-1 and TRBJ2-7, with a possible D match to TRBD1 (6 bases). This CDR3 has 15 amino acids. With 3 bases removed from V and 1 base from J, the gap between germline ends came to 16 bases. Germline V gene data show CDR1 as DFQATT and CDR2 as SNEGSKA (reference sequence).

The chain recombines TRBV4-1 with TRBJ1-2; 7 nucleotides align to TRBD1. Germline V gene sequence: CDR1 MGHRA, CDR2 YSYEKL. CDR3 length equals 15 residues. V trimming: 1 base; J trimming: 3 bases; junction bases outside the gene matches: 5. Written as DNA, the CDR3 is TGCGCCAGCAGCCAAGTGACAGGGATACACTATGGCTACACCTTC. Protein product: CASSQVTGIHYGYTF.

This clone came up once. This sequence joins TRBV6-5 and TRBJ1-1; tentatively, D is TRBD1 (6 bases). The CDR3 is 14 residues long. CDR1 and CDR2 (germline): MNHEY, SVGAGI. V dropped 6 bases and J dropped 5 bases, with 16 bases sitting between them. The CDR3 protein is CASSLNREGTEAFF. The DNA of the CDR3 is TGTGCCAGCAGCTTAAACAGGGAGGGGACTGAAGCTTTCTTT.